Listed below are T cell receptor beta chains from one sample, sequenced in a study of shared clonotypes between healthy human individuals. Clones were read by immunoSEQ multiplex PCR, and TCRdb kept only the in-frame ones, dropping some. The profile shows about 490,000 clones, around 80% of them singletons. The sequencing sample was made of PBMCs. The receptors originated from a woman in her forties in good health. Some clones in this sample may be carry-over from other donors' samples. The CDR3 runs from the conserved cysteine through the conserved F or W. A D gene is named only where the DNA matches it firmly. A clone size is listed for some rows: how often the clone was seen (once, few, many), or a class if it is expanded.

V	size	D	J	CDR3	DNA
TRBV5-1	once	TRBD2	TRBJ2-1	CASSLKLAGGNEQFF	TGCGCCAGCAGCTTGAAGCTAGCGGGGGGTAATGAGCAGTTCTTC
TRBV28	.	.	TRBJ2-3	CASSSGRGLGVDTQYF	TGTGCCAGCAGTTCCGGACGAGGGTTGGGAGTAGATACGCAGTATTTT
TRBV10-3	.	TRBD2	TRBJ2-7	CAISAAPGTSLAGQYF	TGTGCCATCAGTGCGGCGCCCGGGACTAGCCTGGCGGGGCAGTACTTC
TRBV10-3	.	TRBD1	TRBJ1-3	CAGGSSETGNTIYF	TGTGCAGGGGGCTCTAGCGAGACTGGAAACACCATATATTTT
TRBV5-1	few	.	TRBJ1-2	CASSLMGEGGYTF	TGCGCCAGCAGCTTGATGGGGGAGGGCGGCTACACCTTC
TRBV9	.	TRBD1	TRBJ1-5	CASSPGTGGGIQPQHF	TGTGCCAGCAGCCCCGGTACAGGGGGTGGAATTCAGCCCCAGCATTTT
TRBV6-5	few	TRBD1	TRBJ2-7	CASKRQGGYEQYF	TGTGCCAGCAAAAGACAGGGGGGATACGAGCAGTACTTC
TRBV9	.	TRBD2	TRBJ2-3	CASSRMTSGRSYTDTQYF	TGTGCCAGCAGCCGAATGACTAGCGGGAGGTCGTACACAGATACGCAGTATTTT
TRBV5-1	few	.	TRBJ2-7	CASSLNEGPYEQYF	TGCGCCAGCAGCTTGAATGAGGGCCCCTACGAGCAGTACTTC
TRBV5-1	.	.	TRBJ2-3	CASSPAKSSTDTQYF	TGCGCCAGCAGCCCCGCAAAGAGTAGCACAGATACGCAGTATTTT
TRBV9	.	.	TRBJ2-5	CASSVGRAPGTQYF	TGTGCCAGCAGCGTAGGCAGGGCTCCTGGTACCCAGTACTTC
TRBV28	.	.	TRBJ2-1	CASSLVTGNEQFF	TGTGCCAGCAGTTTGGTAACAGGGAATGAGCAGTTCTTC
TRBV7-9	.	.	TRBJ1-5	CASSLTSSQPQHF	TGTGCCAGCAGCTTAACGTCGTCTCAGCCCCAGCATTTT
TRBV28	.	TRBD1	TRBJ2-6	CASSPGTVAGANVLTF	TGTGCCAGCAGTCCCGGGACAGTGGCTGGGGCCAACGTCCTGACTTTC
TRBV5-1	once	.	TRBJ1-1	CASSSNLNTEAFF	TGCGCCAGCAGCTCTAACTTAAACACTGAAGCTTTCTTT
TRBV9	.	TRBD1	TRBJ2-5	CASSVATVRGETQYF	TGTGCCAGCAGCGTAGCTACGGTCAGGGGGGAGACCCAGTACTTC
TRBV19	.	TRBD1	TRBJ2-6	CASRPQGQIYLSGANVLTF	TGTGCCAGTAGACCCCAGGGACAGATTTACCTCTCTGGGGCCAACGTCCTGACTTTC
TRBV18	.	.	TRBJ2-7	CASSSSDYEQYF	TGTGCCAGCTCGAGTAGCGACTACGAGCAGTACTTC
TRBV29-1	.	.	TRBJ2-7	CSVRPAGRYEQYF	TGCAGCGTTCGGCCTGCCGGGCGCTACGAGCAGTACTTC
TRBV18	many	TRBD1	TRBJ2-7	CASSPLRQGIEQYF	TGTGCCAGCTCACCACTTCGACAGGGGATCGAGCAGTACTTC
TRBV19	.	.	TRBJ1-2	CASSIQGLYGYTF	TGTGCCAGTAGTATACAGGGACTCTATGGCTACACCTTC
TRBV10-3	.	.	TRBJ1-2	CATKGHQVEANYGYTF	TGTGCCACCAAGGGACATCAAGTCGAAGCTAACTATGGCTACACCTTC
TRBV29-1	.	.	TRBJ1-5	CSVGDSTKQHF	TGCAGCGTTGGAGACTCAACCAAACAGCATTTT
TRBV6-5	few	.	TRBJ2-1	CASTKGAGSYNEQFF	TGTGCCAGCACCAAGGGGGCGGGATCCTACAATGAGCAGTTCTTC
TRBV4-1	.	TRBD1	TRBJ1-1	CASSHADRGETFF	TGCGCCAGCAGCCATGCTGACAGGGGGGAGACTTTCTTT
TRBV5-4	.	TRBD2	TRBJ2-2	CASSFLSSGATGELFF	TGTGCCAGCAGCTTTCTTTCTAGCGGGGCTACCGGGGAGCTGTTTTTT
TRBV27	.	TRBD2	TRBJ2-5	CASSSRLAGDTTQYF	TGTGCCAGCAGTTCGCGACTAGCGGGAGATACGACCCAGTACTTC
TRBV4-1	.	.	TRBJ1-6	CASSQDPAGSNSPLHF	TGCGCCAGCAGCCAAGATCCGGCAGGAAGTAATTCACCCCTCCACTTT
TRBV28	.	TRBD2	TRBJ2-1	CASSPSLAGGHEQFF	TGTGCCAGCAGTCCTAGCTTAGCGGGAGGTCATGAGCAGTTCTTC
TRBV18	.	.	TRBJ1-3	CASSPTTGPSSGNTIYF	TGTGCCAGCTCACCGACAACGGGACCGAGCTCTGGAAACACCATATATTTT
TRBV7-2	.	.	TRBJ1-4	CASSLVGATNEKLFF	TGTGCCAGCAGCTTAGTCGGCGCAACTAATGAAAAACTGTTTTTT
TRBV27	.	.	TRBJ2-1	CASSLEVPTSYNEQFF	TGTGCCAGCAGTTTAGAGGTTCCCACTTCCTACAATGAGCAGTTCTTC
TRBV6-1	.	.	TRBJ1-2	CASQQGSNYGYTF	TGTGCCAGCCAACAGGGATCTAACTATGGCTACACCTTC
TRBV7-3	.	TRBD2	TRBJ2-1	CASSLGRASNEQFF	TGTGCCAGCAGCTTAGGGAGGGCCAGCAATGAGCAGTTCTTC
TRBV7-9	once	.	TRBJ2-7	CASSLILVSGGLEYEQYF	TGTGCCAGCAGCTTAATTTTGGTTTCCGGAGGGCTGGAGTACGAGCAGTACTTC
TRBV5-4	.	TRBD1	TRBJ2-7	CASSFRDRGHEQYF	TGTGCCAGCAGCTTCCGGGACAGGGGCCACGAGCAGTACTTC
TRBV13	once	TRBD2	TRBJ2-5	CASSLRLAGNQETQYF	TGTGCCAGCAGCCTCCGACTAGCGGGGAACCAAGAGACCCAGTACTTC
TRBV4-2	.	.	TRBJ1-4	CASSQGGGDNEKLFF	TGTGCCAGCAGCCAAGGAGGGGGGGACAATGAAAAACTGTTTTTT
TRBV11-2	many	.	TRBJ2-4	CASSPHSGAKNIQYF	TGTGCCAGCAGCCCCCATTCCGGGGCCAAAAACATTCAGTACTTC
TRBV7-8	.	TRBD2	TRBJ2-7	CASSLVGTSGSIYEQYF	TGTGCCAGCAGCTTAGTCGGGACTAGCGGGAGCATCTACGAGCAGTACTTC
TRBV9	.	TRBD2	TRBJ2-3	CASTLSGTSTDTQYF	TGTGCCAGCACTCTTAGCGGGACTAGCACAGATACGCAGTATTTT
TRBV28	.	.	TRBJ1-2	CASSGGVHGYTF	TGTGCCAGCAGCGGCGGGGTACATGGCTACACCTTC
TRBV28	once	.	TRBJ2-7	CASSEPGLEYEQYF	TGTGCCAGCAGTGAGCCGGGACTTGAGTACGAGCAGTACTTC
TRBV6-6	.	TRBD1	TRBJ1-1	CASSYTGGAEAFF	TGTGCCAGCAGTTACACAGGGGGCGCTGAAGCTTTCTTT
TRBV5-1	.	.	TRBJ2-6	CASSPDPNSGANVLTF	TGCGCCAGCAGCCCGGACCCCAATTCTGGGGCCAACGTCCTGACTTTC
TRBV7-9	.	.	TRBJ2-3	CASSLGTDTDTQYF	TGTGCCAGCAGCTTAGGGACTGACACAGATACGCAGTATTTT
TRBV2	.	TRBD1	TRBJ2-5	CASRSDRGSQETQYF	TGTGCCAGCAGATCCGACAGGGGTTCCCAAGAGACCCAGTACTTC
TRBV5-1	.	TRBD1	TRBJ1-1	CASSFAPGQGAMNTEAFF	TGCGCCAGCAGCTTTGCTCCGGGACAGGGGGCTATGAACACTGAAGCTTTCTTT
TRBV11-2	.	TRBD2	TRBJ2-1	CASSPSGRAIDEQFF	TGTGCCAGCAGCCCTAGCGGGAGGGCCATCGATGAGCAGTTCTTC
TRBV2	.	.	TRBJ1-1	CAIQSGQGYTEAFF	TGTGCCATCCAGTCGGGGCAGGGGTACACTGAAGCTTTCTTT
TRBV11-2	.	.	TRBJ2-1	CASSLAARSGEQFF	TGTGCCAGCAGCTTAGCGGCCCGATCGGGTGAGCAGTTCTTC
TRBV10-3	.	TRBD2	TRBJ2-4	CAISEIGLAGVNIQYF	TGTGCCATCAGTGAGATAGGACTAGCGGGGGTAAACATTCAGTACTTC
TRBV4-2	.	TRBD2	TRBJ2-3	CASRREGRGDTQYF	TGTGCCAGCCGGCGGGAGGGCCGGGGAGATACGCAGTATTTT